Listed here is a single T cell receptor (beta chain). The antigen is unknown. The sample is drawn from a study of Ad26.COV2.S vaccination and SARS-CoV-2 variants. Whole-study context: Administration of Ad26.COV2.S was intramuscular, either once or twice 56 days apart.

In germline, CDR1 is SGHAT, CDR2 FQNNGV. The J segment lost 5 bases and the V segment lost 7 bases, leaving 14 bases of the junction unmatched. This CDR3 comprises 16 residues. General study findings and limits: Once vaccination had occurred, spike-specific CD8+ and CD4+ T cell responses reportedly showed substantial breadth. Analyses of TCR breadth and depth may have underestimated total T cell responses.

Generated by immunoSEQ multiplex PCR, the TCRdb table keeps only in-frame clones and is missing some. Of about 400,000 clones detected, 80% to 95% appear once; the ten largest clones hold over 1.5%. Noted treatment: 15 to 20 received Ad26.COV2.S at low or high dose, single or two shots; 5 received placebo; per-sample allocation not given. At day 63 after the first vaccine or placebo injection, samples were drawn. Wuhan-strain spike was delivered by a replication-incompetent Ad26 vector. The material was peripheral blood, obtained in a trial of Ad26.COV2.S vaccine versus placebo. V is TRBV11-2 and J is TRBJ2-5, with 9 bases matching TRBD2. The clonotype comes from a person between 18 and 65 years old who received the Ad26.COV2.S COVID-19 vaccine or a placebo. CDR3 nucleotides: TGTGCCAGCACACACGCCGAGGGACTAGCATGGGAGACCCAGTACTTC. Translated: CASTHAEGLAWETQYF.